The next 20 T cell receptor beta chains were all read from a single sample in a study of control samples from healthy donors and cancer patients (dated by TCRdb to about 2020). Libraries were prepared through the immunoSEQ multiplex PCR assay. This is the immuneACCESS table as TCRdb keeps it, with only in-frame sequences that have V and J called. A part of the clones is gone; compared with another copy, unresolved V genes explain less than half, and the rest is unexplained. The sample includes about 130,000 clones, with around 92% observed a single time. Roughly 2.1% of the sample lies in the top ten. The source material was blood. The receptors were sampled from a woman in her forties or fifties in good health.

The chain is built from TRBV12-5 and TRBJ2-1, with TRBD2 matching 10 bases. V lost 4 bases, J lost 8 bases, and 5 bases stayed unmatched. Germline CDR1 and CDR2: LGHNT and FRNRAP. The CDR3 is 14 residues long. CDR3 nucleotide sequence: TGTGCTAGTGGTTCTCTAGCGGGAGTTGATGAGCAGTTCTTC. Translated, it gives CASGSLAGVDEQFF.

This chain uses TRBV12-3 or TRBV12-4 with TRBJ1-3; D not certain. The CDR3 length is 13 residues. V was clipped by 7 bases and J by 7 bases, with 14 bases between them. CDR3 sequence (DNA): TGTGCCAGCATCGCCTCTGGACGGAACACCATATATTTT. It yields the protein CASIASGRNTIYF.

This clone was counted only a few times. The chain has TRBV27 and TRBJ2-7, with D hard to call. V gave up 5 bases and J gave up 0 bases, with 8 bases separating them. Germline lookup yields CDR1 MNHEY and CDR2 SMNVEV (reference sequence). This CDR3 is 13 amino acids long. The CDR3 sequence: CASSLGFSYEQYF. Here the CDR3 DNA reads TGTGCCAGCAGTCTGGGGTTCTCCTACGAGCAGTACTTC.

This chain connects TRBV6-6 to TRBJ2-5, with TRBD2 identical over 14 bases. CDR3 length: 16 amino acids. Looked up from germline, CDR1 is MNHNY and CDR2 is SVGAGI (reference sequence). The V and J ends lost 4 bases and 4 bases, in that order; junction bases with no gene match: 5. The chain's CDR3 is CASSSRLAGGTETQYF. The CDR3 DNA sequence: TGTGCCAGCAGTTCAAGACTAGCGGGAGGGACAGAGACCCAGTACTTC.

This clone was recorded only once. V usage is TRBV5-1 and J usage is TRBJ2-7; 10 bases agree with TRBD1. CDR3 length: 15 amino acids. Trimming took 4 bases from V and 1 from J; bases not matched to a gene: 5. The V gene's germline CDR1 is SGHRS and CDR2 YFSETQ. The CDR3 spells CASSPRQGASYEQYF. The CDR3 DNA reads TGCGCCAGCAGCCCGAGACAGGGGGCGTCCTACGAGCAGTACTTC. Looking up the rest from reference TRBV5-1 and TRBJ2-7 gives the full variable domain: KAGVTQTPRYLIKTRGQQVTLSCSPISGHRSVSWYQQTPGQGLQFLFEYFSETQRNKGNFPGRFSGRQFSNSRSEMNVSTLELGDSALYLCASSPRQGASYEQYFGPGTRLTVT.

The V call is TRBV30, the J call TRBJ2-7; D perhaps matches TRBD1 (6 bases). This CDR3 is 11 amino acids long. Per germline, CDR1 GTSNPN and CDR2 SVGIG (reference sequence). The V and J ends lost 0 bases and 7 bases respectively, with 7 bases between them. The CDR3 DNA reads TGTGCCTGGAGTGTAGGGGGTGAGCAGTACTTC. Translated: CAWSVGGEQYF.

The gene calls are TRBV11-2 and TRBJ1-1, with D perhaps matching TRBD1 (5 bases). The CDR3 covers 14 residues. Trimming removed 1 base from V and 5 bases from J, with 11 bases in between. Germline V gene data show CDR1 as SGHAT and CDR2 as FQNNGV. This CDR3 reads CASSLGIRGTEAFF. Written as DNA, the CDR3 is TGTGCCAGCAGCTTAGGTATCCGGGGGACTGAAGCTTTCTTT.

This chain links TRBV10-2 with TRBJ1-6; D ambiguous. V shed 2 bases and J shed 8 bases, with 13 bases lying between them. The CDR3 is 15 amino acids. CDR1 is WSHSY, CDR2 SAAADI, per germline. As DNA, the CDR3 is TGCGCCAGCAGTGAGAGTTGGTTCCTTGATTCACCCCTCCACTTT. Its protein product is CASSESWFLDSPLHF.

The chain joins TRBV27 to TRBJ2-7; D is undetermined. V shed 6 bases and J shed 0 bases, with 12 bases lying between them. The CDR3 extends over 14 amino acids. Germline V gene sequence: CDR1 MNHEY, CDR2 SMNVEV (reference sequence). CDR3 sequence (DNA): TGTGCCAGCAGACCTCTTCGGTCCTCCTACGAGCAGTACTTC. Its translation: CASRPLRSSYEQYF.

This sequence joins TRBV4-2 and TRBJ2-5, with 10 bases matching TRBD2. The CDR3 totals 18 residues. Germline loops: CDR1 LGHNA, CDR2 YNFKEQ. Trimming removed 2 bases from V and 0 bases from J; junction bases left unmatched: 9. CDR3 coding DNA: TGTGCCAGCAGCCAAATACTAGCGGGGCTCGGGAACCAAGAGACCCAGTACTTC. Its protein product is CASSQILAGLGNQETQYF.

The chain is built from TRBV5-8 and TRBJ2-3; D gene ambiguous. Germline CDR1 reads SGHTS; CDR2 reads YDEGEE. There are 13 residues in the CDR3. Trimming shortened V by 0 bases and J by 4 bases, and 6 bases separated the two germline ends. CDR3 in amino acids: CASSLVAPDTQYF. CDR3 sequence (DNA): TGTGCCAGCAGCTTGGTCGCTCCAGATACGCAGTATTTT.

The V and J genes are TRBV5-1 and TRBJ2-3, with a weak D call TRBD2 (5 bases). Trimming removed 2 bases from V and 2 bases from J, with 9 bases in between. Germline V gene sequence: CDR1 SGHRS, CDR2 YFSETQ. The CDR3 has 14 residues. DNA of the CDR3: TGCGCCAGCAGCTTCGGGCGGGTCACAGATACGCAGTATTTT. This gives the protein CASSFGRVTDTQYF.

This chain uses TRBV5-5 with TRBJ2-6; no clear D gene. V was cut by 2 bases and J by 2 bases, with 17 bases left in between. The CDR3 is made up of 18 amino acids. Germline V gene lookup returns CDR1 SGHKS and CDR2 YYEKEE (reference sequence). CDR3 protein: CASSLSSVNYAGANVLTF. The CDR3 DNA reads as TGTGCCAGCAGCTTATCCAGTGTAAACTATGCTGGGGCCAACGTCCTGACTTTC.

The chain couples TRBV9 to TRBJ2-1; the D is unclear. This CDR3 has 13 residues. Germline lookup yields CDR1 SGDLS and CDR2 YYNGEE. The ends were cut back, 2 bases at V and 4 bases at J, with 7 bases in the middle. The CDR3 nucleotides are TGTGCCAGCAGCGTGTTAGGGTACAATGAGCAGTTCTTC. Translating gives CASSVLGYNEQFF.

This clone has only one observation. CDR3 in DNA: TGTGCCAGCAGCCTTAGGTCGGGCCCCTCGAATTCAGATACGCAGTATTTT. Translating gives CASSLRSGPSNSDTQYF. The V and J genes are TRBV3-1 (or the pseudogene TRBV3-2) and TRBJ2-3; D remains ambiguous. The CDR3 contains 17 residues. Per the germline V gene, CDR1 is LGHDT and CDR2 is YNNKEL (reference sequence). The V gene lost 4 bases and the J gene lost 4 bases, with 21 bases spanning the gap.

This chain connects TRBV2 to TRBJ1-2; no reliable D call. V was trimmed by 1 base and J by 4 bases, leaving 4 bases between them. This CDR3 spans 12 amino acids. The V gene's germline CDR1 is SNHLY and CDR2 FYNNEI. The CDR3 bases are TGTGCCAGCAGTGAAGGTTTCTATGGCTACACCTTC. Translation gives CASSEGFYGYTF.

The chain has TRBV6-1 and TRBJ1-1; 11 bases are shared with TRBD1. CDR1 and CDR2 from the germline V gene are MNHNS and SASEGT. The trim removed 1 base at V and 0 bases at J, leaving 1 base unmatched. This CDR3 is built from 16 residues. The CDR3 loop reads CASSEVDRGLNTEAFF. DNA for the CDR3: TGTGCCAGCAGTGAAGTGGACAGGGGGCTGAACACTGAAGCTTTCTTT.

Comment on this clone: Within the sample, other DNA sequences also encode this same CDR3. The chain carries TRBV28 and TRBJ1-2; 7 nucleotides line up with TRBD1. The ends lost 6 bases at V and 4 bases at J; junction bases unmatched: 5. The CDR3 is made up of 13 amino acids. Germline V gene data show CDR1 as MDHEN and CDR2 as SYDVKM. The CDR3 loop reads CASSIGTAYGYTF. CDR3 nucleotides: TGTGCCAGCAGCATAGGGACAGCCTATGGCTACACCTTC.

The V and J genes are TRBV29-1 and TRBJ1-4; TRBD1 agrees at 7 bases. This CDR3 spans 13 amino acids. CDR1 is SQVTM, CDR2 ANQGSEA, per germline. With 7 bases clipped from V and 6 bases from J, the junction kept 8 bases outside the gene matches. CDR3 DNA sequence: TGCAGCGCTTCTACCGGGACAGATGAAAAACTGTTTTTT. Translated, it gives CSASTGTDEKLFF. Full variable domain (missing parts from reference TRBV29-1 and TRBJ1-4): SAVISQKPSRDICQRGTSLTIQCQVDSQVTMMFWYRQQPGQSLTLIATANQGSEATYESGFVIDKFPISRPNLTFSTLTVSNMSPEDSSIYLCSASTGTDEKLFFGSGTQLSVL.

The gene calls are TRBV7-6 and TRBJ1-4; 10 nucleotides line up with TRBD1. This CDR3 contains 15 residues. V was pared by 2 bases and J by 8 bases, with 5 bases of the junction left unmatched. In germline, CDR1 is SGHVS, CDR2 FNYEAQ. CDR3 residues: CASSLPQGQGEKLFF. Written as DNA, the CDR3 is TGTGCCAGCAGCTTACCCCAGGGACAGGGGGAAAAACTGTTTTTT.